One and the same sample provided the 27 T cell receptor beta chains below, sequenced in a study of cytomegalovirus exposure and HLA in healthy donors. 60 Vbeta and 13 Jbeta primers were used in PCR. This table comes from immunoSEQ multiplex PCR, and its TCRdb copy is limited to in-frame clones, with some not included. Of 150,000 to 200,000 clones in the sample, approximately 81% were seen once. Sequencing was carried out using PBMCs. Receptor source: a boy aged 5-17 years in good health and CMV-seronegative.

A remark on this clone: At one boundary the junction diverges from the germline segment, which might be a read error. The chain employs TRBV7-9 and TRBJ2-2, with 10 bases identical to TRBD2. The CDR3 is 17 residues long. Germline V gene data show CDR1 as SEHNR and CDR2 as FQNEAQ (reference sequence). The CDR3 coding sequence is TGTGCCAGCACCTTAGTAGGCCTAGCGGGAGCCACCGGGGAGCTGTTTTTT. It encodes CASTLVGLAGATGELFF.

Here the CDR3 DNA reads TGTGCCAGCAGCAAAGGAGAGGGAAATGGCTACACCTTC. Protein: CASSKGEGNGYTF. The J gene is TRBJ1-2, the V gene TRBV21-1. TRBV21-1 is termed a pseudogene. The CDR3 is 13 residues long.

In the case of this clone: This specimen includes other DNA sequences encoding the same CDR3. This chain links TRBV11-2 with TRBJ2-7; TRBD1 matches at 10 bases. CDR1 and CDR2 (germline): SGHAT, FQNNGV. After removal of 1 base from V and 2 bases from J, the junction contained 2 bases not matched to a gene. CDR3 size: 15 residues. For the CDR3, the DNA is TGTGCCAGCAGCTTAGTTGGGACAGGGGCCTACGAGCAGTACTTC. Its protein is CASSLVGTGAYEQYF.

The chain couples TRBV14 to TRBJ2-7; D ambiguous. The CDR3 is made up of 11 amino acids. Trimming removed 3 bases at V and 7 bases at J, with 7 bases between. Germline CDR1 SGHDN, CDR2 FVKESK. CDR3 DNA: TGTGCCAGCAGCCATTCTCTGGAGCAGTACTTC. It encodes CASSHSLEQYF.

V is TRBV30 and J is TRBJ2-5, with D maybe TRBD1 (7 bases). The J call may be faulty, since TRBJ2-7 better matches the DNA end. The CDR3 totals 14 residues. In germline, CDR1 is GTSNPN, CDR2 SVGIG (reference sequence). CDR3 residues: CAWRGPGRGDEQYF. The CDR3, as DNA: TGTGCCTGGAGGGGCCCCGGCAGGGGGGACGAGCAGTACTTC.

The gene calls are TRBV23-1 and TRBJ2-1; 8 nucleotides match TRBD1. TRBV23-1 is placed among ORFs of uncertain function. CDR3 size: 11 residues. Germline trimming cut 4 bases from V and 14 bases from J; bases unmatched to any gene: 4. The CDR3 spells CASSLWTGKFF. CDR3 coding DNA: TGCGCCAGCAGTCTTTGGACAGGGAAGTTCTTC.

This clone has just one count. This chain's CDR3 is CASSVGPQGTFYEQYF. DNA for the CDR3: TGCGCCAGCAGCGTGGGACCGCAGGGCACCTTCTACGAGCAGTACTTC. V and J are TRBV5-1 and TRBJ2-7; TRBD1 or TRBD2 may be the D gene (5 bases each). V was pared by 4 bases and J by 3 bases, with 20 bases between. The CDR3 length is 16 residues. CDR1 and CDR2 (germline): SGHRS, YFSETQ.

This rearrangement joins TRBV29-1 to TRBJ2-7, with D maybe TRBD2 (5 bases). The CDR3 covers 16 residues. Trimming took 6 bases from V and 0 from J, leaving 21 bases between them. CDR1 SQVTM and CDR2 ANQGSEA come from the germline V gene. The CDR3 DNA follows: TGCAGCGTCTCGGGCGCGGGCGGGTCTATCTCCTACGAGCAGTACTTC. It translates to CSVSGAGGSISYEQYF.

V and J are TRBV13 and TRBJ2-1, with 10 positions matching TRBD2. The CDR3 length is 14 residues. V lost 5 bases, J lost 7 bases, and 5 bases stayed unmatched. Germline lookup yields CDR1 PRHDT and CDR2 FYEKMQ (reference sequence). For the CDR3, the DNA is TGTGCCAGCAGCAGCGGACTAGCGGTTAATGAGCAGTTCTTC. This codes for CASSSGLAVNEQFF.

V and J are TRBV5-4 and TRBJ2-2; TRBD1 agrees at 7 bases. Germline assignment: CDR1 SGHNT and CDR2 YYREEE (reference sequence). The CDR3 is 15 amino acids. J gave up 5 bases and V 4 bases, and 8 bases lay outside the gene matches. The CDR3 DNA sequence: TGTGCCAGCAGCCCATACAGGGGTGGGACCGGGGAGCTGTTTTTT. Amino acids: CASSPYRGGTGELFF.

This clone was observed a few times. The V gene is TRBV6-5, the J gene TRBJ1-1; a weak D match, TRBD1 (5 bases). The CDR3 loop spans 13 amino acids. Deletions cut 2 bases from V and 5 bases from J, with 9 bases between. The germline V gene has CDR1 MNHEY and CDR2 SVGAGI. CDR3 residues: CASSYKGVTEAFF. The CDR3 DNA sequence: TGTGCCAGCAGTTACAAAGGGGTAACTGAAGCTTTCTTT.

In regard to this clone: Different DNA sequences within this sample yield the same CDR3. The rearrangement uses TRBV5-1 and TRBJ1-2, with D tentatively TRBD1 (6 bases). CDR1 is SGHRS and CDR2 is YFSETQ in the germline V gene. This CDR3 spans 13 amino acids. The V end was cut by 2 bases, the J end by 4 bases, with 9 bases between. CDR3 in DNA: TGCGCCAGCAGCTTAGGACAGACCTATGGCTACACCTTC. This gives the protein CASSLGQTYGYTF. Full variable domain (remainder filled in from reference TRBV5-1 and TRBJ1-2): KAGVTQTPRYLIKTRGQQVTLSCSPISGHRSVSWYQQTPGQGLQFLFEYFSETQRNKGNFPGRFSGRQFSNSRSEMNVSTLELGDSALYLCASSLGQTYGYTFGSGTRLTVV.

The chain uses TRBV4-1 and TRBJ2-5; TRBD1 might be the D (6 bases). Germline values: CDR1 MGHRA, CDR2 YSYEKL. The ends were cut back, 4 bases at V and 2 bases at J, with 14 bases in the middle. The CDR3 extends over 15 amino acids. The CDR3 coding sequence is TGCGCCAGCAGCCCTATTCTTGACAGGCAAGAGACCCAGTACTTC. Translation: CASSPILDRQETQYF.

This chain connects TRBV7-6 to TRBJ2-1, with TRBD2 matching over 7 bases. The V segment lost 3 bases and the J segment 10 bases; nucleotides outside the gene matches: 21. The CDR3 contains 18 residues. Germline values: CDR1 SGHVS, CDR2 FNYEAQ. The CDR3 nucleotides read TGTGCCAGCAGCTTTTACCAAGGGATAGCGGGCCTCCCTCCGGAGCAGTTCTTC. Protein product: CASSFYQGIAGLPPEQFF.

The rearrangement links TRBV2 to TRBJ2-2; tentatively, D is TRBD2 (5 bases). The length of the CDR3 is 15 residues. The V end lost 7 bases, the J end lost 4 bases, and 16 bases lay between the germline ends. The germline CDR1 and CDR2 sequences are SNHLY and FYNNEI. This CDR3 reads CASKRDRLGTGELFF. In DNA, the CDR3 is TGTGCCAGCAAGAGGGATCGCTTAGGCACCGGGGAGCTGTTTTTT.

This sequence joins TRBV5-1 and TRBJ1-4; TRBD1 is a possible D gene (6 bases). Per the germline V gene, CDR1 is SGHRS and CDR2 is YFSETQ. Trimming took off 3 bases at V and 6 bases at J, with 15 bases between the two ends. CDR3 length: 15 amino acids. The CDR3, as DNA: TGCGCCAGCAGCTCTGCAGGGGCCTTTGATGAAAAACTGTTTTTT. Protein sequence: CASSSAGAFDEKLFF.

The gene calls are TRBV21-1 and TRBJ2-2; the D segment call TRBD2 is taken from the table without a DNA check. TRBV21-1 is annotated as a pseudogene. The length of the CDR3 is 19 residues. The CDR3 DNA reads as TGTGCCAGCAGCAAACAGGCGGCGCGACTAGCGGGGGGACCCGGGGAGCTGTTTTTT. Residues: CASSKQAARLAGGPGELFF.

The chain combines TRBV11-3 with TRBJ2-1; 10 bases agree with TRBD2. This CDR3 spans 15 amino acids. J gave up 9 bases and V 5 bases, and 10 bases lay outside the gene matches. CDR1 is SGHNT and CDR2 is YENEEA in the germline V gene. The CDR3 reads CASSNPSGSGSEQFF. The CDR3 nucleotides read TGTGCCAGCAGCAATCCTAGCGGGAGTGGGAGTGAGCAGTTCTTC.

This clone has just one count. The chain combines TRBV10-3 with TRBJ2-7; 7 nucleotides align to TRBD1. The length of the CDR3 is 14 residues. The germline V gene encodes CDR1 ENHRY and CDR2 SYGVKD. Trimming removed 6 bases from V and 3 bases from J; junction bases left unmatched: 8. CDR3 protein: CAIRTGTENYEQYF. CDR3 coding DNA: TGTGCCATCAGGACCGGGACAGAAAACTACGAGCAGTACTTC.

This rearrangement joins TRBV4-3 to TRBJ1-6; a possible D gene is TRBD1 (6 bases). The CDR3 length is 14 residues. The V gene's germline CDR1 is LGHNA and CDR2 YSLEER. V was shortened by 4 bases and J by 11 bases, with 15 bases between the two germline ends. The CDR3 loop is CASSRDTGRAPLHF. The CDR3 DNA sequence: TGCGCCAGCAGCCGAGATACAGGGAGGGCACCCCTCCACTTT.

DNA for the CDR3: TGTGCCAGCAGTTTATCTCGGGCGGGCTACGAGCAGTACTTC. Amino acid sequence: CASSLSRAGYEQYF. The chain carries TRBV28 and TRBJ2-7, with TRBD2 as a possible D gene (5 bases). V gave up 1 base and J gave up 3 bases, with 10 bases separating them. Germline-derived CDR1 and CDR2 are MDHEN and SYDVKM. The CDR3 extends over 14 amino acids.

This clone has a single count. One end of the junction varies from germline; a read error may be responsible. The chain recombines TRBV27 with TRBJ1-4; D may be TRBD1 (5 bases). The germline V gene has CDR1 MNHEY and CDR2 SMNVEV (reference sequence). This CDR3 is built from 15 residues. The DNA of the CDR3 is TGTGCCAGCGGTTTCGGACATACAACTAATGAAAAACTGTTTTTT. Amino acid sequence: CASGFGHTTNEKLFF.

The chain couples TRBV5-1 to TRBJ2-1; TRBD1 matches 10 bases. The CDR3 sequence is 15 residues long. Germline CDR1 and CDR2: SGHRS and YFSETQ. With 4 bases clipped from V and 2 bases from J, the junction kept 3 bases outside the gene matches. CDR3 loop: CASSAGTGAYNEQFF. CDR3 in DNA: TGCGCCAGCAGCGCCGGGACAGGGGCCTACAATGAGCAGTTCTTC.

This rearrangement joins TRBV5-8 to TRBJ1-4, with 8 nucleotides matching TRBD1. Unmatched junction bases numbered 7, after V lost 3 bases and J lost 12 bases. Germline V gene sequence: CDR1 SGHTS, CDR2 YDEGEE. The CDR3 sequence is 13 residues long. CDR3 amino acids: CASSSDRVLELFF. CDR3 coding DNA: TGTGCCAGCAGCTCGGACAGGGTTTTGGAACTGTTTTTT.

The rearrangement joins TRBV5-4 to TRBJ2-1; TRBD1 aligns across 9 bases. J gave up 9 bases and V 4 bases, and 8 bases lay outside the gene matches. CDR3 length: 14 amino acids. CDR1 is SGHNT and CDR2 is YYREEE in the germline V gene (reference sequence). The CDR3 here is CASSRGQGMVEQFF. CDR3 nucleotide sequence: TGTGCCAGCAGCCGGGGACAGGGAATGGTTGAGCAGTTCTTC.

The J gene is TRBJ1-2, the V gene TRBV5-1, with 9 bases identical to TRBD1. Looked up from germline, CDR1 is SGHRS and CDR2 is YFSETQ. V dropped 4 bases and J dropped 8; count of bases not matched to a gene: 9. This CDR3 comprises 14 residues. The CDR3 reads CASSPTGQGLGYTF. CDR3 nucleotide sequence: TGCGCCAGCAGCCCAACGGGACAGGGATTAGGCTACACCTTC.

J is TRBJ2-2 and V is TRBV28; D ambiguous. The CDR3 length is 11 residues. The V gene lost 5 bases and the J gene lost 6 bases, with 4 bases spanning the gap. Germline V gives CDR1 MDHEN, CDR2 SYDVKM. The CDR3 protein is CASSVAGELFF. As DNA, the CDR3 is TGTGCCAGCAGTGTCGCCGGGGAGCTGTTTTTT. The entire variable domain, with the rest obtained from reference TRBV28 and TRBJ2-2, is as follows: DVKVTQSSRYLVKRTGEKVFLECVQDMDHENMFWYRQDPGLGLRLIYFSYDVKMKEKGDIPEGYSVSREKKERFSLILESASTNQTSMYLCASSVAGELFFGEGSRLTVL.